This passage covers 17 T cell receptor beta chains from one sample sequenced in a study of blood T cell repertoires in COVID-19. Repertoires were generated with immunoSEQ multiplex PCR, while TCRdb's copy carries only in-frame clones and drops some. The sample carries 380,000 or so clones, more than 75% recorded once. The specimen was PBMCs or T cells enriched from blood (not recorded which). The receptors here all came from a woman aged 30 to 39 with acute COVID-19.

This clone appeared a few times. V gene TRBV12-3 or TRBV12-4 combines with J gene TRBJ1-1; unclear D gene. Trimming pared 6 bases from V and 11 bases from J, leaving 19 bases between. This CDR3 comprises 13 residues. The CDR3 sequence: CASSPGSLSRAFF. CDR3 bases: TGTGCCAGCAGCCCCGGGTCCCTTTCAAGGGCTTTCTTT.

With respect to this clone: The sample holds other DNA sequences that translate to the same CDR3. This chain uses TRBV3-1 (or the pseudogene TRBV3-2) with TRBJ2-7; D perhaps matches TRBD1 (6 bases). Germline loops: CDR1 LGHDT, CDR2 YNNKEL (reference sequence). V was cut by 4 bases and J by 2 bases, with 12 bases left in between. CDR3 length equals 14 residues. The CDR3 DNA sequence: TGTGCCAGCAGCCCCCTCGCAGGGGCCTACGAGCAGTACTTC. It translates to CASSPLAGAYEQYF.

Only one count was recorded for this clone. J is TRBJ2-3 and V is TRBV6-6; D is undetermined. V lost 5 bases, J lost 2 bases, and 8 bases lay in between. CDR1 is MNHNY and CDR2 is SVGAGI in the germline V gene (reference sequence). The CDR3 extends over 13 amino acids. The CDR3 loop reads CASSLDSTDTQYF. DNA for the CDR3: TGTGCCAGCAGTCTTGACTCCACAGATACGCAGTATTTT.

This chain uses TRBV10-3 with TRBJ2-2; TRBD1 matches 7 bases. The CDR3 is 13 residues long. Unmatched junction bases numbered 5, after V lost 0 bases and J lost 13 bases. The germline CDR1 and CDR2 sequences are ENHRY and SYGVKD. The CDR3 loop is CAISESGGPRLFF. The CDR3 DNA reads as TGTGCCATCAGTGAGTCAGGGGGCCCTAGGCTGTTTTTT.

The chain has TRBV18 and TRBJ1-5, with D hard to call. CDR3 length: 17 residues. V dropped 3 bases and J dropped 0 bases, with 15 bases sitting between them. Germline V gene sequence: CDR1 KGHSH, CDR2 LQKENI. The CDR3 loop is CASSPGRPRDSNQPQHF. The CDR3 nucleotides are TGTGCCAGCTCACCCGGGCGGCCCCGGGATAGCAATCAGCCCCAGCATTTT.

The chain joins TRBV19 to TRBJ2-5; D is unresolved. From germline, CDR1 is LNHDA and CDR2 SQIVND (reference sequence). This CDR3 spans 14 amino acids. Trimming took 5 bases from V and 5 from J, leaving 15 bases between them. The DNA of the CDR3 is TGTGCCAGTAGTTCCTATCGGGTATCGGAGACCCAGTACTTC. Its protein product is CASSSYRVSETQYF.

This rearrangement joins TRBV25-1 to TRBJ2-7; weak D call: TRBD2 (5 bases). This CDR3 is built from 15 residues. The V gene lost 8 bases and the J gene lost 6 bases, with 23 bases spanning the gap. Per the germline V gene, CDR1 is MGHDK and CDR2 is SYGVNS. The CDR3 region has the DNA TGTGCCAGCGGCCGACCCGGGTGGGGAGTCGGCGAGCAGTACTTC. Its protein is CASGRPGWGVGEQYF.

V is TRBV3-1 (or the pseudogene TRBV3-2) and J is TRBJ2-1; D possibly corresponds to TRBD2 (6 bases). From germline, CDR1 is LGHDT and CDR2 YNNKEL (reference sequence). CDR3 length: 14 amino acids. V dropped 4 bases and J dropped 8 bases, with 15 bases sitting between them. CDR3 nucleotides: TGTGCCAGCAGCCTCCTGACTAGTGTGGATGAGCAGTTCTTC. Translated, it gives CASSLLTSVDEQFF.

This clone was observed a handful of times. This chain connects TRBV10-1 to TRBJ1-1; possible D gene TRBD1, 6 bases. The CDR3 totals 13 residues. CDR1 is WNHNN and CDR2 is SYGVQD in the germline V gene (reference sequence). V shed 6 bases and J shed 0 bases, with 8 bases lying between them. The CDR3: CASRQGMNTEAFF. The DNA of the CDR3 is TGCGCCAGCAGACAGGGTATGAACACTGAAGCTTTCTTT.

The chain couples TRBV11-2 to TRBJ2-1; TRBD2 aligns across 11 bases. Trimming removed 5 bases from V and 5 bases from J; junction bases left unmatched: 5. The CDR3 has 15 amino acids. The V gene's germline CDR1 is SGHAT and CDR2 FQNNGV. CDR3 protein: CASSPLAGGHNEQFF. The CDR3 DNA is TGTGCCAGCAGCCCCCTAGCGGGGGGCCACAATGAGCAGTTCTTC. Combining the CDR3 with reference TRBV11-2 and TRBJ2-1 gives the whole variable domain EAGVAQSPRYKIIEKRQSVAFWCNPISGHATLYWYQQILGQGPKLLIQFQNNGVVDDSQLPKDRFSAERLKGVDSTLKIQPAKLEDSAVYLCASSPLAGGHNEQFFGPGTRLTVL.

The rearrangement joins TRBV4-3 to TRBJ1-5; no reliable D call. V shed 0 bases and J shed 5 bases, with 11 bases lying between them. CDR3 length: 15 amino acids. The V gene's germline CDR1 is LGHNA and CDR2 YSLEER. The CDR3 spells CASSQESSRYQPQHF. CDR3 bases: TGCGCCAGCAGCCAAGAGTCCAGTCGATATCAGCCCCAGCATTTT.

Only one count was recorded for this clone. The J gene is TRBJ2-7, the V gene TRBV11-1; 14 bases are shared with TRBD2. Germline CDR1 and CDR2: SGHAT and FQDESV (reference sequence). The V and J ends lost 5 bases and 8 bases, in that order; junction bases with no gene match: 8. The CDR3 extends over 15 amino acids. The CDR3 nucleotides are TGTGCCAGCAGCATACCCGGGACTAGCGGGGGTAAGCAGTACTTC. It specifies CASSIPGTSGGKQYF.

The V and J genes are TRBV24-1 and TRBJ2-3, with TRBD2 matching 8 bases. The CDR3 contains 19 residues. V was clipped by 4 bases and J by 3 bases; unmatched bases: 17. The germline CDR1 and CDR2 sequences are KGHDR and SFDVKD. The CDR3 DNA sequence: TGTGCCACCAGTGACCCCCGGAGGGGTAGCGGGGCCGGAACAGATACGCAGTATTTT. Its translation: CATSDPRRGSGAGTDTQYF.

Comments on this clone: The same CDR3 can be traced to other DNA sequences in this sample. V gene TRBV29-1 combines with J gene TRBJ1-2; a weak D match, TRBD1 (5 bases). Germline V CDR1 and CDR2: SQVTM, ANQGSEA. Between the trimmed V and J ends, which lost 3 bases and 4 bases, there was a span of 9 bases. This CDR3 spans 12 amino acids. In DNA form, the CDR3 reads TGCAGCGTTGAGCAGGGAGGCTATGGCTACACCTTC. Translated, it gives CSVEQGGYGYTF.

This sequence joins TRBV6-2 or TRBV6-3 and TRBJ2-5; 7 bases align to TRBD2. Germline V lookup: CDR1 MNHEY, CDR2 SVGEGT. The V gene end was trimmed by 10 bases and the J gene end by 2 bases; junction bases not matched to a gene: 16. This CDR3 has 16 amino acids. The CDR3 nucleotides are TGTGCCATCAGCCGCGGGAGCGGGGACGTACAAGAGACCCAGTACTTC. It yields the protein CAISRGSGDVQETQYF.

The J gene is TRBJ1-1, the V gene TRBV5-1; D is uncertain. The CDR3 spans 13 residues. Trimming removed 0 bases at V and 4 bases at J, with 7 bases between. The germline V gene has CDR1 SGHRS and CDR2 YFSETQ. The CDR3 DNA is TGCGCCAGCAGCTTGGTCCCTACCACTGAAGCTTTCTTT. This translates into CASSLVPTTEAFF.

The genes are TRBV27 and TRBJ2-5; 14 nucleotides agree with TRBD2. V lost 4 bases to trimming and J lost 2 bases; unmatched junction nucleotides: 6. Germline V lookup: CDR1 MNHEY, CDR2 SMNVEV (reference sequence). This CDR3 has 17 residues. The CDR3 coding sequence is TGTGCCAGCAGTTCGCCGGGACTAGCGGGAGTACAAGAGACCCAGTACTTC. As protein: CASSSPGLAGVQETQYF.